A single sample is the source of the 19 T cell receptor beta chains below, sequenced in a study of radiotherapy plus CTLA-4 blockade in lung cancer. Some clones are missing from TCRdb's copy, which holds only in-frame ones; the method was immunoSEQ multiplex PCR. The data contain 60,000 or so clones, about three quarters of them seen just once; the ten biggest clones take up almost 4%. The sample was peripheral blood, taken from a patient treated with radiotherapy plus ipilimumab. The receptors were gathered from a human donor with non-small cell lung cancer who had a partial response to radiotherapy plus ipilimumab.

CDR3 coding DNA: TGTGCCACCAGCAGAGATCCCAGGGGTGGGGAAAAACTGTTTTTT. Translated, it gives CATSRDPRGGEKLFF. This chain connects TRBV15 to TRBJ1-4; tentative D call: TRBD1 (6 bases). Germline CDR1 is LNHNV and CDR2 is YYDKDF (reference sequence). The CDR3 has 15 amino acids. V lost 0 bases and J lost 8, with 13 bases in between.

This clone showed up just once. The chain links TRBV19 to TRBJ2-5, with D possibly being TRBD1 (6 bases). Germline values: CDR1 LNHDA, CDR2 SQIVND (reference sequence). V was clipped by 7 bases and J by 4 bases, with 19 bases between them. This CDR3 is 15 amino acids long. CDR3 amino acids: CASTQGATGGETQYF. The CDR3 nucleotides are TGTGCCAGTACCCAAGGAGCGACAGGAGGAGAGACCCAGTACTTC. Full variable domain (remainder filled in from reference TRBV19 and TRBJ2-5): DGGITQSPKYLFRKEGQNVTLSCEQNLNHDAMYWYRQDPGQGLRLIYYSQIVNDFQKGDIAEGYSVSREKKESFPLTVTSAQKNPTAFYLCASTQGATGGETQYFGPGTRLLVL.

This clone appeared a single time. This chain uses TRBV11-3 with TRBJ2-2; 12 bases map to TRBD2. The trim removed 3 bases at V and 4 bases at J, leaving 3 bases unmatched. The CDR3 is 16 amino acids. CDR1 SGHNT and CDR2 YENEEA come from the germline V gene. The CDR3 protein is CASSLGTSGPTGELFF. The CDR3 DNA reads TGTGCCAGCAGCTTGGGGACTAGCGGGCCCACCGGGGAGCTGTTTTTT.

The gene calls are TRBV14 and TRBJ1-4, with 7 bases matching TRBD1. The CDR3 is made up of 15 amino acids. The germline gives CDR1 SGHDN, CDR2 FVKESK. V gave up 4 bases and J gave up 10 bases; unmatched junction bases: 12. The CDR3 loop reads CASSPGQVGRGKLFF. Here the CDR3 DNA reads TGTGCCAGCAGCCCCGGACAGGTCGGTAGAGGAAAACTGTTTTTT. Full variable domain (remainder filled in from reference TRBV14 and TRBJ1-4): EAGVTQFPSHSVIEKGQTVTLRCDPISGHDNLYWYRRVMGKEIKFLLHFVKESKQDESGMPNNRFLAERTGGTYSTLKVQPAELEDSGVYFCASSPGQVGRGKLFFGSGTQLSVL.

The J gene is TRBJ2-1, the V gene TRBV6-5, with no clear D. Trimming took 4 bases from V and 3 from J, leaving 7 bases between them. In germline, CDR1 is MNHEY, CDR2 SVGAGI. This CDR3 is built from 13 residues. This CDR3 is CASSSNSYNEQFF. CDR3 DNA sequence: TGTGCCAGCAGTTCGAACAGCTACAATGAGCAGTTCTTC.

DNA of the CDR3: TGTGCCAGCAGCAAAGTCGGCGCGGGGGCCACCTACGAGCAGTACTTC. It yields the protein CASSKVGAGATYEQYF. This chain joins TRBV7-9 and TRBJ2-7, with a possible D match to TRBD2 (7 bases). V lost 5 bases to trimming and J lost 2 bases, with 19 bases between them. Germline CDR1 and CDR2: SEHNR and FQNEAQ (reference sequence). The CDR3 consists of 16 residues. The whole variable domain, filled in from reference TRBV7-9 and TRBJ2-7, reads DTGVSQNPRHKITKRGQNVTFRCDPISEHNRLYWYRQTLGQGPEFLTYFQNEAQLEKSRLLSDRFSAERPKGSFSTLEIQRTEQGDSAMYLCASSKVGAGATYEQYFGPGTRLTVT.

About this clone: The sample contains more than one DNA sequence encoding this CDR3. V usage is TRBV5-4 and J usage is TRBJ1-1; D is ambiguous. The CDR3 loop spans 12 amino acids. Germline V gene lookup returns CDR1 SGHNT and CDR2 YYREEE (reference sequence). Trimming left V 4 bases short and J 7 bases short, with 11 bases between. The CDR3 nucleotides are TGTGCCAGCAGCGCAGATAAGTATGAAGCTTTCTTT. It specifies CASSADKYEAFF.

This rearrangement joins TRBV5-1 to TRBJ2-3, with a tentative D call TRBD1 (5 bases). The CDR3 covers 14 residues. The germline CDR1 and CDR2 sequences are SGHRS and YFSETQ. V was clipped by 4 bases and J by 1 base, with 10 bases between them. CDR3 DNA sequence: TGCGCCAGCAGCGGGGCGCAGCGCACAGATACGCAGTATTTT. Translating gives CASSGAQRTDTQYF.

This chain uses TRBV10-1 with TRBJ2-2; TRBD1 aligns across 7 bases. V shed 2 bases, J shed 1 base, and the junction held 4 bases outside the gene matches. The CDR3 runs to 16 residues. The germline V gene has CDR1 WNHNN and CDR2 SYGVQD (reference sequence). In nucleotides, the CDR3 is TGCGCCAGCAGTGAGCGGGACAGCCGGAACACCGGGGAGCTGTTTTTT. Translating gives CASSERDSRNTGELFF.

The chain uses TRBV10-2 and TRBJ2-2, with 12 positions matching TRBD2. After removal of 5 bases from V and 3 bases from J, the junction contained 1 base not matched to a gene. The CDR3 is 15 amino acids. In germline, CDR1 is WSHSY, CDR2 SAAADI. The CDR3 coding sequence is TGCGCCAGCAGTCTAGCGGGGGGGGACACCGGGGAGCTGTTTTTT. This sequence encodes CASSLAGGDTGELFF.

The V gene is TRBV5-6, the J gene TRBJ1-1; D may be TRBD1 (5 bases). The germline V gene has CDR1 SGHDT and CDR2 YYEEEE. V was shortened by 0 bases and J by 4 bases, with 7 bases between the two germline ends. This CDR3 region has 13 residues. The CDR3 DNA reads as TGTGCCAGCAGCTTGGGGGGGGGCACTGAAGCTTTCTTT. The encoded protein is CASSLGGGTEAFF.

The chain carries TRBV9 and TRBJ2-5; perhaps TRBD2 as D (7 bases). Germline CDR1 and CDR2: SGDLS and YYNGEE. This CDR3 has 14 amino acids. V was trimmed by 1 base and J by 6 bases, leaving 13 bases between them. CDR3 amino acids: CASSVTWGGQTQYF. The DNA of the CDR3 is TGTGCCAGCAGCGTAACTTGGGGGGGGCAGACCCAGTACTTC.

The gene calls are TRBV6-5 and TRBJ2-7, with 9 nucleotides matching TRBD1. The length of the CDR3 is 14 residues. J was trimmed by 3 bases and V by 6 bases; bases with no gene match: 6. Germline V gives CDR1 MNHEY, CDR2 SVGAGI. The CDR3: CASRPGQGIYEQYF. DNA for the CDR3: TGTGCCAGCAGGCCGGGACAGGGTATCTACGAGCAGTACTTC.

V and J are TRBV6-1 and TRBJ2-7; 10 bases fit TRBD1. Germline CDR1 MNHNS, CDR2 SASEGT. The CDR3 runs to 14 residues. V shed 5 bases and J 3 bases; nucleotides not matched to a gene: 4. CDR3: CASSTWTGGYEQYF. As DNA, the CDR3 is TGTGCCAGCAGTACCTGGACAGGGGGCTACGAGCAGTACTTC.

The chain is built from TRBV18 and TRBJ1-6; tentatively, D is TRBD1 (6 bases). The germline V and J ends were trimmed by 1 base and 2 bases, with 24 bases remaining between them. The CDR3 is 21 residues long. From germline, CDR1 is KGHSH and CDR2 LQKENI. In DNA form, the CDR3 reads TGTGCCAGCTCACCACTTGACACGACTTACGAGGGGGATCCCTATAATTCACCCCTCCACTTT. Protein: CASSPLDTTYEGDPYNSPLHF.

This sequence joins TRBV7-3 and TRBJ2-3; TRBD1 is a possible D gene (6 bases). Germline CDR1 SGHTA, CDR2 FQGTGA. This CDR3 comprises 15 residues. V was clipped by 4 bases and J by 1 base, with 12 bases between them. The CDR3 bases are TGTGCCAGCAGCTCGACAGGCATCGGCACAGATACGCAGTATTTT. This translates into CASSSTGIGTDTQYF.

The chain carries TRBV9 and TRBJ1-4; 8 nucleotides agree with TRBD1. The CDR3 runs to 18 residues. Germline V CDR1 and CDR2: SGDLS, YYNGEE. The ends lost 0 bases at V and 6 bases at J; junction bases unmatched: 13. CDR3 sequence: CASSVAVGGAGGDEKLFF. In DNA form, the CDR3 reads TGTGCCAGCAGCGTAGCTGTAGGTGGGGCAGGGGGCGATGAAAAACTGTTTTTT. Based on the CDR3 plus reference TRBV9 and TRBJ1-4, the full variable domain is DSGVTQTPKHLITATGQRVTLRCSPRSGDLSVYWYQQSLDQGLQFLIQYYNGEERAKGNILERFSAQQFPDLHSELNLSSLELGDSALYFCASSVAVGGAGGDEKLFFGSGTQLSVL.

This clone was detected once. The CDR3 sequence is CASSLPGLGTDTQYF. CDR3 sequence (DNA): TGTGCCAGCAGCCTACCGGGACTGGGCACAGATACGCAGTATTTT. The rearrangement links TRBV5-6 to TRBJ2-3; possible D gene TRBD2, 6 bases. The CDR3 is 15 amino acids. The germline V and J ends were trimmed by 4 bases and 1 base, with 13 bases remaining between them. The germline V gene has CDR1 SGHDT and CDR2 YYEEEE.

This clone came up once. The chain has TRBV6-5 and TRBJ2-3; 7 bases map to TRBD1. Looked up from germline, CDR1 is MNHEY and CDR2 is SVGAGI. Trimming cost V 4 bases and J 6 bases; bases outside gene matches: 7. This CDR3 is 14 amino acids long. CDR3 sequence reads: CASSFRQGSDTQYF. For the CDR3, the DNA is TGTGCCAGCAGTTTCAGACAGGGATCCGATACGCAGTATTTT.